These 8 T cell receptor beta chains originate from one sample sequenced in a study of cytomegalovirus exposure and HLA in healthy donors. The primer mix had 60 Vbeta and 13 Jbeta primers. Sequenced by immunoSEQ multiplex PCR; TCRdb stores in-frame clones only, minus some. In the table there are approximately 110,000 clones, 77% of which are singletons. Material: PBMCs. The receptors shown here come from a woman between 35 and 50 years old in good health and CMV-seropositive.

The chain uses TRBV28 and TRBJ1-2; D remains unclear. The CDR3 runs to 13 residues. Trimming took 1 base from V and 5 from J, leaving 8 bases between them. Germline-derived CDR1 and CDR2 are MDHEN and SYDVKM. CDR3 protein: CASSLLQKYGYTF. CDR3 coding DNA: TGTGCCAGCAGTTTATTACAGAAATATGGCTACACCTTC.

V gene TRBV6-1 combines with J gene TRBJ1-5; D unresolved. Looked up from germline, CDR1 is MNHNS and CDR2 is SASEGT. Trimming took 8 bases from V and 0 from J, leaving 14 bases between them. The CDR3 covers 15 residues. The CDR3 loop reads CASGRSSNSNQPQHF. The CDR3 region has the DNA TGTGCCAGCGGCAGGTCCTCTAATAGCAATCAGCCCCAGCATTTT.

The CDR3 DNA is TGTGCCAGCAGACCATACGACAGGGTTTGGGAGCAGTACTTC. This translates into CASRPYDRVWEQYF. J is TRBJ2-5 and V is TRBV28; 7 nucleotides line up with TRBD1. CDR1 is MDHEN, CDR2 SYDVKM, per germline. The CDR3 length is 14 residues. V trimming: 6 bases; J trimming: 11 bases; junction bases outside the gene matches: 15.

V and J are TRBV7-2 and TRBJ2-7; the match to TRBD2 covers 14 bases. The CDR3 totals 15 residues. Trimming at V came to 5 bases and at J to 2 bases, leaving 2 bases not matched to a gene. CDR1 and CDR2 from the germline V gene are SGHTA and FQGNSA. As DNA, the CDR3 is TGTGCCAGCAGCCCGGGACTAGCGGGGGCCTACGAGCAGTACTTC. It specifies CASSPGLAGAYEQYF.

This clone has a single count. This rearrangement joins TRBV5-1 to TRBJ2-6; D perhaps matches TRBD2 (6 bases). The germline V and J ends were trimmed by 1 base and 0 bases, with 14 bases remaining between them. CDR3 size: 18 residues. Germline CDR1 reads SGHRS; CDR2 reads YFSETQ. The CDR3 DNA follows: TGCGCCAGCAGCTTGATGGGACTTCGGGGCTCTGGGGCCAACGTCCTGACTTTC. Amino acids: CASSLMGLRGSGANVLTF.

The V call is TRBV15, the J call TRBJ1-4; maybe TRBD1 (6 bases). CDR3 length: 16 residues. V lost 8 bases and J lost 3, with 19 bases in between. Germline lookup yields CDR1 LNHNV and CDR2 YYDKDF (reference sequence). The CDR3 here is CATARAGVFPNEKLFF. CDR3 nucleotide sequence: TGTGCCACCGCCCGGGCAGGGGTCTTCCCTAATGAAAAACTGTTTTTT.

The chain is built from TRBV2 and TRBJ2-1; 7 bases line up with TRBD2. The CDR3 is 13 residues long. V shed 7 bases and J 3 bases; nucleotides not matched to a gene: 3. Germline CDR1 reads SNHLY; CDR2 reads FYNNEI. CDR3 region: CASTSGNYNEQFF. The DNA for the CDR3 is TGTGCCAGCACGAGCGGGAACTACAATGAGCAGTTCTTC.

The gene calls are TRBV5-6 and TRBJ1-1; D is possibly TRBD1 (5 bases). The CDR3 is 14 residues long. Per the germline V gene, CDR1 is SGHDT and CDR2 is YYEEEE. The V end was cut by 0 bases, the J end by 1 base, with 7 bases between. CDR3 protein: CASSLVGQNTEAFF. For the CDR3, the DNA is TGTGCCAGCAGCTTGGTAGGACAGAACACTGAAGCTTTCTTT.